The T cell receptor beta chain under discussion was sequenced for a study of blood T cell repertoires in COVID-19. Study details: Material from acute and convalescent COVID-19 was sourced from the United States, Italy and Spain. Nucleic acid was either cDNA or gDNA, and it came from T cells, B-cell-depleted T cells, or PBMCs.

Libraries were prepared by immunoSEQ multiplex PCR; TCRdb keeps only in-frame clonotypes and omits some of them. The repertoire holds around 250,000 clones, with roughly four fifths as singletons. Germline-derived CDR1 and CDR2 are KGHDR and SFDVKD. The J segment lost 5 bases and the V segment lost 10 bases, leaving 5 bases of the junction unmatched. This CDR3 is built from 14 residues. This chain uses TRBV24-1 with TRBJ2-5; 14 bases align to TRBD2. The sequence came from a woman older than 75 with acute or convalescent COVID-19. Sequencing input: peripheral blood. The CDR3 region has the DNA TGTGCCACTGCGGGACTAGCGGGAGTGGAGACCCAGTACTTC. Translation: CATAGLAGVETQYF.